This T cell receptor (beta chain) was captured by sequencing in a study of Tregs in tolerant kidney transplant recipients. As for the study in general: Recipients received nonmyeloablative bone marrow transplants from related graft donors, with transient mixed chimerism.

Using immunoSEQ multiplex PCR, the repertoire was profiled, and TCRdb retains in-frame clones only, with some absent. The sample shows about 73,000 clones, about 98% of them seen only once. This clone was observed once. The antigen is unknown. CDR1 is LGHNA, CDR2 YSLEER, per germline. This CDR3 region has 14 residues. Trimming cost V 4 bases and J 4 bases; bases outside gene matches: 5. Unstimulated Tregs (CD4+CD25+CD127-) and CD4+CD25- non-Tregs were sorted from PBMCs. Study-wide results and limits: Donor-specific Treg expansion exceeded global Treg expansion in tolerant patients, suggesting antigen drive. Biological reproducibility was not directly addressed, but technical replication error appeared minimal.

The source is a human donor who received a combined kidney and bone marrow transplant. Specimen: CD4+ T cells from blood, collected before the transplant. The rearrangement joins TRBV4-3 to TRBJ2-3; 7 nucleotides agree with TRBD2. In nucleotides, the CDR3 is TGCGCCAGCAGCCTCGGACTAGGGGCAGATACGCAGTATTTT. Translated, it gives CASSLGLGADTQYF.